The entry below describes one TCR beta chain. Individual cDNA molecules were tagged with unique molecular identifiers. TCRdb re-derived calls from the 5' RACE reads in MiXCR, one entry per CDR3 protein. The data show 70,000 to 75,000 distinct CDR3 sequences, approximately 15% seen once. The sample belongs to a study of early T cells in non-severe SARS-CoV-2 infection. Whole-study context: The study sequenced bulk RNA from unsorted whole blood, with chains unpaired.

The source is an adult who was a healthcare worker with PCR-confirmed SARS-CoV-2 infection or an uninfected control (not recorded which). Sequencing was done on a sample of whole blood.

CDR3 residues: CASSSLNGALSTDTQYF. For the CDR3, the DNA is TGTGCCAGCAGTTCACTAAATGGGGCCTTGAGCACAGATACGCAGTATTTT. This chain uses TRBV28 with TRBJ2-3; D possibly corresponds to TRBD1 (5 bases). V shed 4 bases and J shed 0 bases, with 17 bases lying between them. CDR3 length equals 17 residues. Germline CDR1 and CDR2: MDHEN and SYDVKM.